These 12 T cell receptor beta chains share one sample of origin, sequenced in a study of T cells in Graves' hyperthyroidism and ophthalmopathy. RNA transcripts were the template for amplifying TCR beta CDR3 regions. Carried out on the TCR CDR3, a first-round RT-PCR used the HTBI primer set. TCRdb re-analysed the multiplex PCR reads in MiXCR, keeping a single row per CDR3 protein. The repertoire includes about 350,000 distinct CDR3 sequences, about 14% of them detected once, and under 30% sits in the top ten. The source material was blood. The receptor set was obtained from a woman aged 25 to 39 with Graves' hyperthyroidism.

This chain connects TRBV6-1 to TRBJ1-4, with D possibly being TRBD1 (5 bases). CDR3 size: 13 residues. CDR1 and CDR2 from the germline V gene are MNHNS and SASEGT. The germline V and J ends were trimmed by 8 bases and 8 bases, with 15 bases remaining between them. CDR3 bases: TGTGCCAGCCGGGACGGGGGAGACGAAAAACTGTTTTTT. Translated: CASRDGGDEKLFF.

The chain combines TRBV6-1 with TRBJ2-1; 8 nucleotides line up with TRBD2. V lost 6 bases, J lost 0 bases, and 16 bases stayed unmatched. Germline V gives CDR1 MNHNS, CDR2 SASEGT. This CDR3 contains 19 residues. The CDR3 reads CASSRLQAGVPVSYNEQFF. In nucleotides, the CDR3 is TGTGCCAGCAGCCGCTTACAAGCGGGAGTTCCCGTCTCCTACAATGAGCAGTTCTTC.

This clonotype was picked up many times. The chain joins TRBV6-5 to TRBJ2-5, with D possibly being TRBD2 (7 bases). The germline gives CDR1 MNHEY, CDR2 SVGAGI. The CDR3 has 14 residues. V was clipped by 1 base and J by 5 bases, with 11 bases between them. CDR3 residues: CASSYWGGMETQYF. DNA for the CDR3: TGTGCCAGCAGTTACTGGGGGGGCATGGAGACCCAGTACTTC.

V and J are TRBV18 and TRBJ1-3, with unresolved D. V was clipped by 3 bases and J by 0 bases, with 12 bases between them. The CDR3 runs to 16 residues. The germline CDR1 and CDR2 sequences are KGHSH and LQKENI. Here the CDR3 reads CASSPHPRSSGNTIYF. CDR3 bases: TGTGCCAGCTCACCGCACCCGCGCAGCTCTGGAAACACCATATATTTT.

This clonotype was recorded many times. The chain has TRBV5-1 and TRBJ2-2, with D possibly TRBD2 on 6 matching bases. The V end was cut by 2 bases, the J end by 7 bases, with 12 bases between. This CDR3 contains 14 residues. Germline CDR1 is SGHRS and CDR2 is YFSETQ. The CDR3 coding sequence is TGCGCCAGCAGCTTTTCCGGGACTGACGGGGAGCTGTTTTTT. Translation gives CASSFSGTDGELFF.

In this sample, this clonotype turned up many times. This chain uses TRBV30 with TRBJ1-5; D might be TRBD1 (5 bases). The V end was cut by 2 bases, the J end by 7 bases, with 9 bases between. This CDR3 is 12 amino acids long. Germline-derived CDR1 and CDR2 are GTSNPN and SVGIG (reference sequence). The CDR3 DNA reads TGTGCCTGGAGTAGCAGGGACCAGCCCCAGCATTTT. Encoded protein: CAWSSRDQPQHF.

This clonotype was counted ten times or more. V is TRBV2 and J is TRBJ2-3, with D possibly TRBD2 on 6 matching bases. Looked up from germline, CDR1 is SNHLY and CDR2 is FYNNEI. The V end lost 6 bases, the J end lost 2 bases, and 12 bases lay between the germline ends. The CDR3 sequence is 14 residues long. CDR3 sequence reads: CASSDGTSTDTQYF. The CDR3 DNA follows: TGTGCCAGCAGCGACGGGACTTCCACAGATACGCAGTATTTT.

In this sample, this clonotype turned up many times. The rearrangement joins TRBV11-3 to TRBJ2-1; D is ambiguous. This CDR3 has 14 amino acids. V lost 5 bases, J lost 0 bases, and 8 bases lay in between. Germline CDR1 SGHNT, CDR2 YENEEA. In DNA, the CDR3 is TGTGCCAGCAGCCCCTTCAGCTCCTACAATGAGCAGTTCTTC. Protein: CASSPFSSYNEQFF.

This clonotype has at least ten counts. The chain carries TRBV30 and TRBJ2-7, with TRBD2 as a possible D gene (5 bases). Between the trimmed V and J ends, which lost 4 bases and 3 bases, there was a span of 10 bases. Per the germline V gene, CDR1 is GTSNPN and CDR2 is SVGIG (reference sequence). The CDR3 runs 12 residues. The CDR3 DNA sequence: TGTGCCTGGAACCGGGGTTACTACGAGCAGTACTTC. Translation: CAWNRGYYEQYF.

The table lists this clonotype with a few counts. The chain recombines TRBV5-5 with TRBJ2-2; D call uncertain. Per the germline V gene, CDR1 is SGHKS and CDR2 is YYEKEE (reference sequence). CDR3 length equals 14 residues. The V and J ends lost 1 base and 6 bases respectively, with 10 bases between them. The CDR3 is CASSLSHPPGELFF. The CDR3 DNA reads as TGTGCCAGCAGCTTGTCGCACCCCCCCGGGGAGCTGTTTTTT. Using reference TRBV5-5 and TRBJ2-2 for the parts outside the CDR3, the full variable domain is DAGVTQSPTHLIKTRGQQVTLRCSPISGHKSVSWYQQVLGQGPQFIFQYYEKEERGRGNFPDRFSARQFPNYSSELNVNALLLGDSALYLCASSLSHPPGELFFGEGSRLTVL.

The CDR3 DNA follows: TGTGCCAGCAGTTTGGGGGACTTTAGCGGGAGGACGTACGAGCAGTACTTC. Residues: CASSLGDFSGRTYEQYF. The chain recombines TRBV28 with TRBJ2-7; TRBD2 agrees at 10 bases. After removal of 3 bases from V and 4 bases from J, the junction contained 12 bases not matched to a gene. The CDR3 length is 17 residues. Looked up from germline, CDR1 is MDHEN and CDR2 is SYDVKM.

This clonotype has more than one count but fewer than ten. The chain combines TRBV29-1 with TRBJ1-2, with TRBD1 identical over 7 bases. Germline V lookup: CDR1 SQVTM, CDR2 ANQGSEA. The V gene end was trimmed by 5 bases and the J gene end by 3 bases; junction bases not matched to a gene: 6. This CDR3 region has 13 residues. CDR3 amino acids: CSVSTGEDYGYTF. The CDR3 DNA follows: TGCAGCGTTTCTACAGGGGAGGACTATGGCTACACCTTC.